This TCR beta chain was found in a study of T-cell memory formation after mild COVID-19. Across the whole study: Largely, the TCR clusters proved donor specific. General study points: Memory sampled before infection contained some responding clones, suggesting cross-reactive memory joined. Clones that shrank (day 15 to 85) were balanced CD4/CD8, whereas later expanders leaned CD4+.

5'RACE primed at constant segments yielded TCR alpha and TCR beta cDNA libraries bearing sample barcodes and UMIs. TCRdb redid the calling of the 5' RACE reads with MiXCR, one entry per CDR3 protein. The sample contains about 180,000 distinct CDR3 sequences, roughly 20% of which appear only once. In this sample, this clonotype turned up a few times. No antigen is known for it. Trimming stripped 0 bases from V and 1 base from J, with 16 bases between. The CDR3 consists of 17 residues. Germline V gene lookup returns CDR1 SGDLS and CDR2 YYNGEE. The clonotype was recovered from a man aged 18 to 35 who had mild COVID-19 (a few samples of this study predate the infection). Cell type and time point are not known. V and J are TRBV9 and TRBJ1-2, with no clear D. The sample consisted of PBMCs or a T cell subset sorted from them (not recorded which). The CDR3 sequence is CASSVDSNRLFNYGYTF. The CDR3, as DNA: TGTGCCAGCAGCGTAGACAGCAACCGGTTGTTTAACTATGGCTACACCTTC.